This T cell receptor (beta chain) originates from a study of cytomegalovirus exposure and HLA in healthy donors. Findings and limits, study-wide: Upon later analysis, TCR association rates were observed to vary by HLA locus, being highest for DRB1 and lowest for HLA-C. Reportedly, HLA-A and HLA-B alleles of most subjects were accurately predicted from TCR beta. Three CMV-associated chains proved CMV antigen-specific in vitro.

The germline CDR1 and CDR2 sequences are SGHRS and YFSETQ. The CDR3 totals 12 residues. Trimming removed 7 bases from V and 3 bases from J, with 8 bases in between. The PCR contained 60 Vbeta and 13 Jbeta primers. Using immunoSEQ multiplex PCR, the repertoire was profiled, and TCRdb retains in-frame clones only, with some absent. This repertoire comprises over 110,000 clones; its ten largest clones make up 0.8% to 1%. A remark on this clone: The antigen remains unidentified.

The sequenced material came from PBMCs. The chain couples TRBV5-1 to TRBJ1-5; a weak D match, TRBD1 (5 bases). The clonotype comes from a male donor in good health and CMV-seronegative. CDR3 sequence reads: CASLTVNQPQHF. CDR3 sequence (DNA): TGCGCCAGCCTGACAGTCAATCAGCCCCAGCATTTT.